Shown below are 15 T cell receptor beta chains from a single sample sequenced in a study of beta chain features in type 1 diabetes. Reverse transcribing all isolated RNA meant expressed TCRB transcripts were sequenced. Profiled with immunoSEQ multiplex PCR; TCRdb holds only in-frame clones, not every one. The table lists more than 150,000 clones, 11% of them singletons. The specimen sequenced was central memory CD4+ T cells from blood. The receptors here all came from a man aged 18 to 29 in good health.

This clone turned up a few times. The V and J genes are TRBV7-2 and TRBJ1-5; TRBD1 aligns across 7 bases. The CDR3 is 13 residues long. With 6 bases clipped from V and 4 bases from J, the junction kept 3 bases outside the gene matches. Germline V gene sequence: CDR1 SGHTA, CDR2 FQGNSA. The CDR3 coding sequence is TGTGCCAGCAGGCCGGGACAGAATCAGCCCCAGCATTTT. This encodes CASRPGQNQPQHF.

This clone was seen ten or more times. The genes are TRBV11-2 and TRBJ2-1; D not certain. The V and J ends lost 0 bases and 8 bases respectively, with 2 bases between them. The CDR3 is 11 amino acids. Germline V CDR1 and CDR2: SGHAT, FQNNGV. Here the CDR3 DNA reads TGTGCCAGCAGCTTAGACTATGAGCAGTTCTTC. Residues: CASSLDYEQFF.

This clone was counted ten times or more. The genes are TRBV5-1 and TRBJ2-7, with D unresolved. The V end lost 0 bases, the J end lost 3 bases, and 19 bases lay between the germline ends. This CDR3 region has 17 residues. Germline V gives CDR1 SGHRS, CDR2 YFSETQ. CDR3 sequence: CASSLGEGFSALYEQYF. Written as DNA, the CDR3 is TGCGCCAGCAGCTTGGGTGAAGGGTTTTCCGCCCTCTACGAGCAGTACTTC.

This clone appeared a few times. The chain carries TRBV9 and TRBJ1-1; D gene unclear. With 0 bases removed from V and 4 bases from J, the gap between germline ends came to 10 bases. From germline, CDR1 is SGDLS and CDR2 YYNGEE. This CDR3 is built from 14 residues. The CDR3 bases are TGTGCCAGCAGCGTAGCGGCAAGGGTCACTGAAGCTTTCTTT. Translation: CASSVAARVTEAFF.

This clone has just a few counts. This sequence joins TRBV4-3 and TRBJ2-1, with D perhaps TRBD2 (8 bases). From germline, CDR1 is LGHNA and CDR2 YSLEER. The CDR3 extends over 19 amino acids. Deletions cut 2 bases from V and 10 bases from J, with 30 bases between. The CDR3 loop reads CASSQRSGTGVGAGAEQFF. CDR3 sequence (DNA): TGCGCCAGCAGCCAAAGGTCGGGTACAGGGGTAGGAGCGGGAGCGGAGCAGTTCTTC.

The V and J genes are TRBV9 and TRBJ2-5; no clear D. Deletions cut 0 bases from V and 4 bases from J, with 10 bases between. CDR1 and CDR2 from the germline V gene are SGDLS and YYNGEE. This CDR3 region has 14 residues. The CDR3 DNA reads as TGTGCCAGCAGCGTAGAAGGGATGCGAGAGACCCAGTACTTC. As protein: CASSVEGMRETQYF.

This clone has just a few counts. A much larger clone differs by one base, so this may be a read error. Within the sample, other DNA sequences also encode this same CDR3. CDR3: CASSLGTSGYNEQFF. CDR3 in DNA: TGTGCCAGCAGCTTAGGGACTAGCGGGTACAATGAGCAGTTCTTC. This chain joins TRBV7-9 and TRBJ2-1; 11 nucleotides line up with TRBD2. Germline V gene lookup returns CDR1 SEHNR and CDR2 FQNEAQ (reference sequence). CDR3 size: 15 residues. V trimming: 1 base; J trimming: 4 bases; junction bases outside the gene matches: 0. Using reference TRBV7-9 and TRBJ2-1 for the parts outside the CDR3, the full variable domain is DTGVSQNPRHKITKRGQNVTFRCDPISEHNRLYWYRQTLGQGPEFLTYFQNEAQLEKSRLLSDRFSAERPKGSFSTLEIQRTEQGDSAMYLCASSLGTSGYNEQFFGPGTRLTVL.

This chain uses TRBV18 with TRBJ2-7; possibly TRBD1 or TRBD2 for D (5 bases each). Looked up from germline, CDR1 is KGHSH and CDR2 is LQKENI. V was pared by 2 bases and J by 1 base, with 9 bases between. This CDR3 has 14 residues. In nucleotides, the CDR3 is TGTGCCAGCTCACCAAGGGGAGTATCCTACGAGCAGTACTTC. Amino acids: CASSPRGVSYEQYF.

This clone showed up just a few times. The chain has TRBV7-2 and TRBJ2-7; no reliable D call. Germline assignment: CDR1 SGHTA and CDR2 FQGNSA. V was pared by 2 bases and J by 2 bases, with 10 bases between. The CDR3 has 14 amino acids. CDR3 region: CASSLSGLTYEQYF. The CDR3 DNA reads TGTGCCAGCAGCTTATCCGGCCTTACCTACGAGCAGTACTTC.

This clone occurred a few times. J is TRBJ2-7 and V is TRBV7-3; 11 nucleotides agree with TRBD2. There are 15 residues in the CDR3. The trim removed 5 bases at V and 7 bases at J, leaving 10 bases unmatched. Germline values: CDR1 SGHTA, CDR2 FQGTGA. CDR3 sequence: CASSPTSGGRGEQYF. The CDR3 bases are TGTGCCAGCAGCCCAACTAGCGGGGGTAGAGGGGAGCAGTACTTC.

Many counts were recorded for this clone. The J gene is TRBJ1-2, the V gene TRBV7-9; D is unclear. The CDR3 runs to 14 residues. Germline lookup yields CDR1 SEHNR and CDR2 FQNEAQ (reference sequence). The V and J ends lost 5 bases and 6 bases respectively, with 16 bases between them. CDR3 protein: CASSPRAGSHGYTF. The CDR3 nucleotides are TGTGCCAGCAGCCCGCGGGCGGGGTCCCATGGCTACACCTTC.

The CDR3 loop reads CAMRLGAMGLLAGELFF. The CDR3, as DNA: TGTGCTATGCGCCTGGGCGCCATGGGATTATTGGCCGGGGAGCTGTTTTTT. The chain carries TRBV30 and TRBJ2-2; no clear D gene. Per the germline V gene, CDR1 is GTSNPN and CDR2 is SVGIG (reference sequence). The CDR3 is 17 residues long.

The table lists this clone with many counts. Here the CDR3 DNA reads TGTGCCAGCAGTCTCCGGGACAAGTCCTACGAGCAGTACTTC. Amino acids: CASSLRDKSYEQYF. The V gene is TRBV6-5, the J gene TRBJ2-7; D perhaps matches TRBD1 (6 bases). Germline CDR1 reads MNHEY; CDR2 reads SVGAGI. CDR3 length: 14 residues. V gave up 5 bases and J gave up 1 base, with 12 bases separating them.

This clone appeared a few times. V gene TRBV2 combines with J gene TRBJ2-7; unclear D gene. Germline lookup yields CDR1 SNHLY and CDR2 FYNNEI. CDR3 length: 14 residues. V lost 6 bases, J lost 3 bases, and 15 bases lay in between. The CDR3 loop is CASRGIEVGYEQYF. CDR3 nucleotides: TGTGCCAGCAGGGGGATTGAGGTGGGCTACGAGCAGTACTTC.

This clone has a handful of counts. The chain joins TRBV6-5 to TRBJ2-7; 7 bases align to TRBD1. After removal of 8 bases from V and 2 bases from J, the junction contained 6 bases not matched to a gene. Per germline, CDR1 MNHEY and CDR2 SVGAGI. The CDR3 length is 13 residues. The CDR3 loop is CASWGTETYEQYF. The DNA of the CDR3 is TGTGCCAGCTGGGGGACAGAGACCTACGAGCAGTACTTC.